The entry below gives a single T cell receptor beta chain sequence along with its context. In this sample, this clonotype turned up many times. Its antigen is unknown. The input lacks base qualities; no much larger clone sits a single base away. This sample was included in a study of T cells in Graves' hyperthyroidism and ophthalmopathy (dated by TCRdb to between 2018 and 2021). About the study as a whole: Peripheral blood was sampled at the time of initial diagnosis, prior to any treatment. A discovery cohort of about 100 patients, about 40 with Graves' ophthalmopathy and 55 to 65 with stable Graves' hyperthyroidism, was used to find distinguishing TCR V-J signatures. Prospective prediction of ophthalmopathy was tested in an independent validation cohort consisting of 18 to 20 hyperthyroidism patients and about 17 patients who later progressed to ophthalmopathy. The roughly 90 discovery patients were divided at random into training and test sets in a 7:3 ratio. In addition, the study compared T-cell repertoires in thyroid tissue and in blood from five to seven Graves' hyperthyroidism patients. Once sampling was done, hyperthyroidism patients were given methimazole at a starting dose of 30 mg daily, whereas ophthalmopathy patients were given high-dose intravenous methylprednisolone. According to the paper, TCR Vbeta CDR3 sequencing was carried out on about 140 peripheral blood samples, which came from 40 to 45 ophthalmopathy, under 80 hyperthyroidism and roughly 17 progressor patients. Here is what the overall study found, with its caveats: Sample size was not statistically predetermined, and blinding of investigators to group allocation was not performed. In validation, the model predicted progression to ophthalmopathy with approximately 71% sensitivity and less than 75% specificity, a median of 6.5 months before onset. A model built on a 13 V-J signature distinguished ophthalmopathy from stable hyperthyroidism, reaching about 88% sensitivity and under 84% specificity in cross-validation and 80%/75% in testing. Most expanded thyroid clonotypes (frequency above 0.001) were also found in blood, which suggests that blood repertoires may mirror thyroid immune responses.

Stable Graves' hyperthyroidism was defined as the absence of progression to ophthalmopathy over 18 months of follow-up. Hyperthyroidism patients were aged 18 to 65 years and newly diagnosed, with disease duration of less than 2 months. Patients with uncontrolled infections, other autoimmune diseases, pregnancy or lactation were excluded. Diagnoses relied on clinical symptoms, serum thyroxine and TRAb, thyroid ultrasound and orbital computed tomography. PBMCs were separated from roughly 10 ml of fresh peripheral blood using Ficoll-Paque density gradient centrifugation. Trizol reagent was used to extract total RNA, and RNA quality was then checked on an Agilent 2100 Bioanalyzer. The CDR3 runs 18 amino acids, cysteine and phenylalanine included. Only CDR3 DNA is held: 54 bases, read in frame from base 1. Trimming removed 4 bases from V and 2 bases from J, leaving 22 bases between the germline ends. The germline V gene supplies CDR1 SGHRS and CDR2 YFSETQ.

Amplification of TCR beta CDR3 regions was carried out from RNA transcripts. The TCR CDR3 was subjected to a first round of RT-PCR using the HTBI primer set and the Qiagen OneStep RT-PCR kit. A second multiplex PCR round built the libraries, followed by size selection and purification. The libraries were sequenced on an Illumina HiSeq2000 using paired-end 100 bp reads. The original pipeline was this. Raw data were processed with SOAPnuke, discarding reads with adapters, uncalled bases, mean Phred below 15, or no exact constant-primer or identifier match. COPE v1.2.5 was used to merge high-quality paired reads, and clonotypes were defined as unique nucleotide sequences. MiTCR v1.1 was used to align clonotypes to the IMGT TRBV, TRBD and TRBJ reference segments. The analysis included only V-J combinations with a frequency above 0.0001, which together covered approximately 99% of the repertoires. A TCS score was defined as the ratio between F50 (clonal expansion) and ExV (chaos), using BLOSUM62-based TCRdist between CDR3 peptides within each V-J. Welch's t-statistics and random forest reduced roughly 540 V-J features to around 14, which were used in a naive Bayes classifier (R e1071). TCRdb itself trimmed the public reads at Q25 with fastp, ran MiXCR and retained productive beta chains. Entries are consolidated by CDR3 protein sequence, retaining the most common genes and DNA. Here the V and J calls rest on TCRdb's processing, not on the authors' analysis. In all, the sample holds some 460,000 distinct CDR3 sequences, and about 15% of those were seen once. Of the sample, around 7.7% is held by the ten largest clones.

This chain is built from TRBV5-1 and TRBJ1-3, with the D gene too uncertain to name. This sequence originates from a woman under 30 with Graves' hyperthyroidism. Input material: blood. The encoded CDR3 is CASSAALLPNKAGNTIYF. The DNA reads as follows: TGCGCCAGCAGCGCCGCCCTACTTCCGAACAAGGCTGGAAACACCATATATTTT.